These 28 T cell receptor beta chains originate from one sample sequenced in a study of T cells after yellow fever vaccination. A single record per CDR3 protein comes from TCRdb applying MiXCR to the 5' RACE reads. There are about 300,000 distinct CDR3 sequences in the sample; 8.7% occur only once, and about 3.5% lies in the top ten. The input for sequencing was CD4+ T cells sorted from PBMCs, taken 5 days after the yellow fever booster vaccination. These receptors originate from a man aged 18 to 30 who received the YFV17D yellow fever vaccine.

There are many counts of this clonotype. The chain combines TRBV9 with TRBJ1-1; D is perhaps TRBD1 (6 bases). CDR3 size: 14 residues. The V end lost 0 bases, the J end lost 10 bases, and 16 bases lay between the germline ends. Germline loops: CDR1 SGDLS, CDR2 YYNGEE. CDR3 sequence (DNA): TGTGCCAGCAGCGTAGAACCAGGGGCCCAGTCAGCTTTCTTT. Amino acid sequence: CASSVEPGAQSAFF.

This clonotype was seen many times. This sequence joins TRBV12-3 or TRBV12-4 and TRBJ1-2, with 7 bases matching TRBD1. The trim removed 6 bases at V and 6 bases at J, leaving 7 bases unmatched. The CDR3 contains 13 residues. The CDR3 region has the DNA TGTGCCAGCAGGAACAGGGGCCTGCATGGCTACACCTTC. Its translation is CASRNRGLHGYTF.

In its sample, this clonotype was seen a few times. V is TRBV6-5 and J is TRBJ1-3; D perhaps matches TRBD1 (5 bases). Between the trimmed V and J ends, which lost 2 bases and 8 bases, there was a span of 10 bases. The germline gives CDR1 MNHEY, CDR2 SVGAGI. The CDR3 length is 13 residues. The CDR3 nucleotides read TGTGCCAGCAGTTACCCAGGGAGCTACACCATATATTTT. Translation: CASSYPGSYTIYF.

CDR3 sequence reads: CSARDLDSGFRDEQFF. The CDR3 nucleotides read TGCAGTGCTAGAGATTTAGACAGCGGGTTTCGGGATGAGCAGTTCTTC. The V call is TRBV20-1, the J call TRBJ2-1; maybe TRBD2 (6 bases). Germline V gene sequence: CDR1 DFQATT, CDR2 SNEGSKA (reference sequence). The CDR3 length is 16 residues. Trimming took 0 bases from V and 8 from J, leaving 20 bases between them.

In its sample, this clonotype was seen a few times. The rearrangement joins TRBV6-5 to TRBJ2-7, with D perhaps TRBD1 (6 bases). The CDR3 sequence is 13 residues long. Germline V gives CDR1 MNHEY, CDR2 SVGAGI. Trimming removed 2 bases from V and 2 bases from J, with 7 bases in between. The CDR3 DNA follows: TGTGCCAGCAGTTACGGACAGCCCTACGAGCAGTACTTC. Translated, it gives CASSYGQPYEQYF.

This chain connects TRBV5-1 to TRBJ2-1; the match to TRBD2 covers 8 bases. Germline CDR1 and CDR2: SGHRS and YFSETQ. This CDR3 has 18 residues. The J segment lost 0 bases and the V segment lost 4 bases, leaving 12 bases of the junction unmatched. The CDR3 loop is CASSPSGASGGSYNEQFF. CDR3 in DNA: TGCGCCAGCAGCCCATCCGGGGCGAGCGGGGGCTCCTACAATGAGCAGTTCTTC.

In its sample, this clonotype was seen a few times. The chain employs TRBV5-1 and TRBJ1-6; TRBD1 is a possible D gene (5 bases). The germline CDR1 and CDR2 sequences are SGHRS and YFSETQ. This CDR3 contains 13 residues. V lost 2 bases, J lost 9 bases, and 9 bases lay in between. The CDR3 is CASSFGAGSPLHF. The CDR3 coding sequence is TGCGCCAGCAGCTTCGGGGCAGGTTCACCCCTCCACTTT.

CDR3 bases: TGTGCCAGCAGCCTGGGCGCAACTGGGCCCTATAATTCACCCCTCCACTTT. Translation gives CASSLGATGPYNSPLHF. V gene TRBV12-3 or TRBV12-4 combines with J gene TRBJ1-6; D gene unclear. V lost 6 bases and J 2 bases, leaving 17 bases between the germline ends. The CDR3 spans 17 residues.

The chain recombines TRBV20-1 with TRBJ2-5; D unclear. The CDR3 runs to 12 residues. Germline values: CDR1 DFQATT, CDR2 SNEGSKA (reference sequence). CDR3 bases: TGCAGCCCTACCAACAACCAAGAGACCCAGTACTTC. It yields the protein CSPTNNQETQYF.

This clonotype was picked up a small number of times. The chain recombines TRBV9 with TRBJ1-3; 9 bases line up with TRBD1. The J segment lost 4 bases and the V segment lost 3 bases, leaving 11 bases of the junction unmatched. CDR3 length: 17 residues. CDR1 is SGDLS and CDR2 is YYNGEE in the germline V gene. The CDR3 loop is CASSGGQGVTGGNTIYF. The CDR3 DNA is TGTGCCAGCAGCGGGGGACAGGGAGTGACCGGGGGAAACACCATATATTTT.

This clonotype was counted only a few times. The chain is built from TRBV12-3 or TRBV12-4 and TRBJ2-3; D gene ambiguous. V was pared by 3 bases and J by 1 base, with 8 bases between. The CDR3 runs to 14 residues. This chain's CDR3 is CASSFGPGTDTQYF. The CDR3 region has the DNA TGTGCCAGCAGTTTTGGCCCGGGCACAGATACGCAGTATTTT.

This clonotype was recorded a few times. The rearrangement uses TRBV5-5 and TRBJ2-3, with 9 bases that match TRBD1. CDR1 and CDR2 (germline): SGHKS, YYEKEE (reference sequence). V shed 5 bases and J 7 bases; nucleotides not matched to a gene: 8. The CDR3 loop spans 14 amino acids. The CDR3 loop is CASRPGQGSYTQYF. For the CDR3, the DNA is TGTGCCAGCAGACCCGGACAGGGGTCCTATACGCAGTATTTT.

This chain links TRBV20-1 with TRBJ1-6; 9 nucleotides match TRBD1. The V gene's germline CDR1 is DFQATT and CDR2 SNEGSKA (reference sequence). V trimming: 3 bases; J trimming: 9 bases; junction bases outside the gene matches: 3. This CDR3 is 13 amino acids long. Here the CDR3 DNA reads TGCAGTGCTAGTGGGACAGGGAGTTCACCCCTCCACTTT. Protein sequence: CSASGTGSSPLHF.

This clonotype has more than one count but fewer than ten. V is TRBV7-8 and J is TRBJ2-2, with 8 nucleotides matching TRBD2. With V trimmed by 5 bases and J by 7 bases, 15 bases remained unmatched. Germline values: CDR1 SGHVS, CDR2 FQNEAQ. This CDR3 has 17 amino acids. This chain's CDR3 is CASSLLGTGGPSGELFF. The CDR3 DNA reads TGTGCCAGCAGCCTCTTGGGCACGGGGGGGCCCAGCGGGGAGCTGTTTTTT.

The rearrangement uses TRBV5-1 and TRBJ1-6, with D unresolved. V was clipped by 4 bases and J by 8 bases, with 10 bases between them. The CDR3 is made up of 13 amino acids. The germline gives CDR1 SGHRS, CDR2 YFSETQ. CDR3 in amino acids: CASSGREDSPLHF. In DNA, the CDR3 is TGCGCCAGCAGCGGCCGGGAGGATTCACCCCTCCACTTT.

This clonotype was seen more than once but under ten times. This rearrangement joins TRBV19 to TRBJ1-6; D gene ambiguous. V was trimmed by 3 bases and J by 8 bases, leaving 23 bases between them. Germline CDR1 reads LNHDA; CDR2 reads SQIVND (reference sequence). The CDR3 is 18 amino acids. Here the CDR3 reads CASSMRTDGPVWDSPLHF. As DNA, the CDR3 is TGTGCCAGTAGTATGCGGACCGACGGCCCGGTGTGGGATTCACCCCTCCACTTT.

V gene TRBV7-2 combines with J gene TRBJ1-5; D not certain. Germline V gene data show CDR1 as SGHTA and CDR2 as FQGNSA. The ends were cut back, 5 bases at V and 4 bases at J, with 12 bases in the middle. The CDR3 is made up of 14 amino acids. The CDR3 spells CASSPWARNQPQHF. The DNA of the CDR3 is TGTGCCAGCAGCCCCTGGGCCAGAAATCAGCCCCAGCATTTT.

This clonotype was observed at least ten times. The chain joins TRBV27 to TRBJ1-5; D gene ambiguous. The CDR3 totals 15 residues. Germline V gene sequence: CDR1 MNHEY, CDR2 SMNVEV (reference sequence). The ends were cut back, 2 bases at V and 5 bases at J, with 13 bases in the middle. The CDR3: CASSLNPGMDQPQHF. The DNA for the CDR3 is TGTGCCAGCAGTTTAAATCCCGGGATGGATCAGCCCCAGCATTTT.

At least ten counts were recorded for this clonotype. V gene TRBV3-1 combines with J gene TRBJ1-4; D call uncertain. Per the germline V gene, CDR1 is LGHDT and CDR2 is YNNKEL (reference sequence). The V end was cut by 2 bases, the J end by 5 bases, with 12 bases between. The CDR3 runs to 15 residues. CDR3 sequence: CASSQRASANEKLFF. In DNA, the CDR3 is TGTGCCAGCAGCCAACGAGCGTCAGCGAATGAAAAACTGTTTTTT.

V and J are TRBV7-8 and TRBJ2-7; the D gene is possibly TRBD1 (6 bases). The CDR3 is 14 amino acids. Deletions cut 1 base from V and 3 bases from J, with 10 bases between. Germline values: CDR1 SGHVS, CDR2 FQNEAQ. CDR3 protein: CASSLVLDSYEQYV. The DNA of the CDR3 is TGTGCCAGCAGCTTAGTACTGGACAGCTACGAGCAGTACGTC.

This clonotype was seen a few times. The chain links TRBV10-3 to TRBJ1-6, with a possible D match to TRBD1 (6 bases). CDR3 length equals 15 residues. Per germline, CDR1 ENHRY and CDR2 SYGVKD. Trimming took 6 bases from V and 7 from J, leaving 16 bases between them. CDR3 coding DNA: TGTGCCATCAGAGGCACCGGGACATGGAATTCACCCCTCCACTTT. Translation gives CAIRGTGTWNSPLHF.

This clonotype has a count of ten or more. The J gene is TRBJ2-3, the V gene TRBV28; weak D call: TRBD2 (7 bases). V lost 4 bases to trimming and J lost 6 bases, with 17 bases between them. Germline V gene lookup returns CDR1 MDHEN and CDR2 SYDVKM. This CDR3 has 15 residues. The DNA for the CDR3 is TGTGCCAGCAGTTCTCCGGGGGGCCCGACGGATACGCAGTATTTT. Amino acid sequence: CASSSPGGPTDTQYF. Looking up the rest from reference TRBV28 and TRBJ2-3 gives the full variable domain: DVKVTQSSRYLVKRTGEKVFLECVQDMDHENMFWYRQDPGLGLRLIYFSYDVKMKEKGDIPEGYSVSREKKERFSLILESASTNQTSMYLCASSSPGGPTDTQYFGPGTRLTVL.

The chain joins TRBV12-3 or TRBV12-4 to TRBJ2-3; D unclear. This CDR3 comprises 15 residues. V shed 3 bases and J shed 1 base, with 11 bases lying between them. The CDR3 is CASSFDFRRTDTQYF. In DNA, the CDR3 is TGTGCCAGCAGTTTCGATTTTCGCCGCACAGATACGCAGTATTTT.

The chain has TRBV19 and TRBJ1-2; D is undetermined. Trimming pared 4 bases from V and 3 bases from J, leaving 12 bases between. The CDR3 runs 14 residues. Germline V gene sequence: CDR1 LNHDA, CDR2 SQIVND (reference sequence). CDR3 in amino acids: CASSRNGPDYGYTF. The CDR3 coding sequence is TGTGCCAGTAGTAGAAACGGGCCCGACTATGGCTACACCTTC.

This chain connects TRBV18 to TRBJ1-1; TRBD1 matches 11 bases. With 8 bases clipped from V and 1 base from J, the junction kept 9 bases outside the gene matches. From germline, CDR1 is KGHSH and CDR2 LQKENI. CDR3 size: 16 residues. The CDR3 region has the DNA TGTGCCAGCCGCCCCTCAGGACAGGGGGCGAACACTGAAGCTTTCTTT. This encodes CASRPSGQGANTEAFF.

This clonotype was seen more than once but under ten times. The genes are TRBV28 and TRBJ2-3, with 10 bases fitting TRBD2. J was trimmed by 6 bases and V by 4 bases; bases with no gene match: 13. CDR1 and CDR2 (germline): MDHEN, SYDVKM. This CDR3 comprises 17 residues. In DNA form, the CDR3 reads TGTGCCAGCAGTTATACCCGGGCTAGCGGGGGCGGGGATACGCAGTATTTT. Translating gives CASSYTRASGGGDTQYF.

The rearrangement links TRBV14 to TRBJ1-4; D not certain. This CDR3 contains 16 residues. Trimming cost V 1 base and J 7 bases, with 16 bases left between them. Looked up from germline, CDR1 is SGHDN and CDR2 is FVKESK. CDR3 residues: CASSQGATPRSEKLFF. CDR3 bases: TGTGCCAGCAGCCAAGGGGCAACTCCACGGAGTGAAAAACTGTTTTTT.

This clonotype appeared many times. The chain combines TRBV7-2 with TRBJ2-3; no firm D call. CDR1 SGHTA and CDR2 FQGNSA come from the germline V gene. The CDR3 is made up of 14 amino acids. Trimming left V 4 bases short and J 1 base short, with 9 bases between. The CDR3, as DNA: TGTGCCAGCAGCTGGGCCGAAGGCACAGATACGCAGTATTTT. Its protein product is CASSWAEGTDTQYF.